The sequence of this T cell receptor (beta chain) was determined in a study of OX40 agonist ivuxolimab in advanced cancers. Study-level background: An agonistic human IgG2 monoclonal antibody against OX40 (CD134) was given. Those enrolled were around 87% male, with a mean age of around 60 years and ages from about 20 to 79. Overall study findings and caveats: Circulating CD4+ and CD8+ T cells showed clonal expansion by week 6 at 0.1 to 3.0 mg/kg.

TCRdb's copy holds only in-frame clones and misses some; the assay was immunoSEQ multiplex PCR. Of some 45,000 clones listed, around 86% were seen once; the top ten hold 30% to 45%. Of note for this clone: The antigen remains unidentified.

Patients were ruled out by autoimmune disease history or systemic immunosuppression. The ends lost 4 bases at V and 2 bases at J; junction bases unmatched: 2. This CDR3 is built from 15 residues. The germline gives CDR1 MDHEN, CDR2 SYDVKM. This TCR came from an adult with an advanced solid tumor such as melanoma, head and neck, liver or kidney cancer. Sequences were derived from CD4+ or CD8+ T cells sorted from blood, sampled in a trial of the OX40 agonist ivuxolimab. The V gene is TRBV28, the J gene TRBJ2-6, with 7 nucleotides matching TRBD1. Here the CDR3 reads CASSSQGAGANVLTF. CDR3 nucleotides: TGTGCCAGCAGTTCTCAGGGGGCTGGGGCCAACGTCCTGACTTTC.